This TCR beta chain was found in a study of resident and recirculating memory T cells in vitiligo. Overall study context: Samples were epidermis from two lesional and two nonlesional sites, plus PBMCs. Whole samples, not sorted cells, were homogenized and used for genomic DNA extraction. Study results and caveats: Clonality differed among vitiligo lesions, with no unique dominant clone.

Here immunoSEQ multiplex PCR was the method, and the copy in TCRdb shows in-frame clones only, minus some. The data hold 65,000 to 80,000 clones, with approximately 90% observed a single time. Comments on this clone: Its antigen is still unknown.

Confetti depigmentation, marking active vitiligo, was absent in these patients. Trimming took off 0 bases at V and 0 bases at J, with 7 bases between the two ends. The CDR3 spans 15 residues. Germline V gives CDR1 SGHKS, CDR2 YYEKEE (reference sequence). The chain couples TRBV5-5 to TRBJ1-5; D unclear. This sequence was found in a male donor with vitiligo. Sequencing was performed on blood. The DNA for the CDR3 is TGTGCCAGCAGCTTGGGGCAGTATAGCAATCAGCCCCAGCATTTT. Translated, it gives CASSLGQYSNQPQHF.